The 26 T cell receptor beta chains below come from one sample, sequenced in a study of CD4 and CD8 cells across lung adenocarcinoma regions. TCRdb reanalysed the PCR reads using MiXCR and keeps one entry per CDR3 protein. The sample holds 5,000 or so distinct CDR3 sequences, 50% seen once. The specimen sequenced was CD4+ T cells from the margin of a lung tumor. These receptors all stem from a male donor with lung adenocarcinoma. The CD4 and CD8 labels of this study may be unreliable.

This clonotype is termed medium-sized. The chain links TRBV6-1 to TRBJ1-2; 10 bases match TRBD1. CDR1 MNHNS and CDR2 SASEGT come from the germline V gene. The CDR3 runs to 13 residues. Trimming took 10 bases from V and 4 from J; bases not matched to a gene: 6. CDR3 DNA: TGTGCCACCGAGACAGGGGGCGGCTATGGCTACACCTTC. This sequence encodes CATETGGGYGYTF.

With respect to this clonotype: The junction shows a germline mismatch at one end, possibly a read error. The CDR3 DNA is TGCGCCAGCAGTGAGGGCAGGGGGCGTTCGTGGTCCAACGTGCTGACCTTC. This codes for CASSEGRGRSWSNVLTF. This chain connects TRBV10-2 to TRBJ2-1; 8 positions agree with TRBD1. CDR1 is WSHSY, CDR2 SAAADI, per germline. This CDR3 spans 17 amino acids.

The chain employs TRBV6-1 and TRBJ2-2; D is uncertain. The ends were cut back, 4 bases at V and 16 bases at J, with 25 bases in the middle. The CDR3 totals 15 residues. Germline loops: CDR1 MNHNS, CDR2 SASEGT. The CDR3 nucleotides are TGTGCCAGCAGTGGCCGGAGACGGAACACCGAGGCGCAGTTTTTT. It is translated as CASSGRRRNTEAQFF.

The V gene is TRBV12-3 or TRBV12-4, the J gene TRBJ2-1; 11 bases match TRBD2. The CDR3 sequence is 16 residues long. Germline trimming cut 3 bases from V and 6 bases from J; bases unmatched to any gene: 7. The DNA for the CDR3 is TGTGCCAGCAGTTTTAGGACTAGCGGGCAAACCAATGAGCAGTTCTTC. Its translation is CASSFRTSGQTNEQFF.

The chain links TRBV6-1 to TRBJ2-3; TRBD1 might be the D (5 bases). The CDR3 consists of 15 residues. Trimming removed 0 bases at V and 11 bases at J, with 18 bases between. Germline-derived CDR1 and CDR2 are MNHNS and SASEGT. The CDR3: CASSEAGREKNMQYF. CDR3 DNA: TGTGCCAGCAGTGAAGCGGGCAGGGAAAAAAATATGCAGTATTTT.

The J gene is TRBJ2-5, the V gene TRBV25-1; the D gene could be TRBD1 or TRBD2 (5 bases each). The length of the CDR3 is 15 residues. With 4 bases removed from V and 8 bases from J, the gap between germline ends came to 20 bases. Germline assignment: CDR1 MGHDK and CDR2 SYGVNS. In DNA, the CDR3 is TGTGCCAGCAGTGTCCGGGACCTCCGAGGGGCCACCCAGTACTTC. Protein: CASSVRDLRGATQYF.

The chain joins TRBV10-2 to TRBJ2-1; no clear D gene. Trimming removed 6 bases at V and 12 bases at J, with 21 bases between. Germline V gene data show CDR1 as WSHSY and CDR2 as SAAADI. The CDR3 extends over 14 amino acids. The CDR3 here is CASSKWVSYDAQFF. The CDR3 coding sequence is TGCGCCAGCAGCAAGTGGGTGTCCTACGATGCGCAGTTCTTC.

V usage is TRBV6-1 and J usage is TRBJ2-4, with D possibly matching TRBD1 (5 bases). The germline V and J ends were trimmed by 3 bases and 8 bases, with 20 bases remaining between them. The CDR3 extends over 16 amino acids. Germline values: CDR1 MNHNS, CDR2 SASEGT. In nucleotides, the CDR3 is TGTGCCAGCAGTGATTTGGGGCTCTCTACCACAGACATTCAGTACTTC. Amino acid sequence: CASSDLGLSTTDIQYF.

By share of the sample, this clonotype is large (0.1 to 1%). J is TRBJ2-1 and V is TRBV27, with 13 bases that match TRBD2. There are 14 residues in the CDR3. CDR1 is MNHEY and CDR2 is SMNVEV in the germline V gene (reference sequence). The junction had 0 bases not matched to a gene; V was cut back by 5 bases and J by 5 bases. The DNA of the CDR3 is TGTGCCAGCAGTGGACTAGCGGGAGACAATGAGCAGTTCTTC. Amino acids: CASSGLAGDNEQFF.

This clonotype was found a few times. The chain employs TRBV6-1 and TRBJ2-3, with a weak D call TRBD2 (6 bases). This CDR3 has 14 residues. Germline CDR1 and CDR2: MNHNS and SASEGT. With 5 bases removed from V and 2 bases from J, the gap between germline ends came to 11 bases. CDR3: CASSQSGSTDTQYF. The DNA of the CDR3 is TGTGCCAGCAGTCAAAGCGGGTCCACAGATACGCAGTATTTT.

The gene calls are TRBV6-5 and TRBJ2-1; D is perhaps TRBD1 (6 bases). Germline CDR1 MNHEY, CDR2 SVGAGI. The CDR3 length is 13 residues. Between the trimmed V and J ends, which lost 4 bases and 5 bases, there was a span of 9 bases. In nucleotides, the CDR3 is TGTGCCAGCAGTTTGAGGACAGACAATGAGCAGTTCTTC. This sequence encodes CASSLRTDNEQFF.

J is TRBJ2-6 and V is TRBV28; D is unclear. This CDR3 contains 13 residues. V was cut by 11 bases and J by 0 bases, with 8 bases left in between. Germline loops: CDR1 MDHEN, CDR2 SYDVKM. This chain's CDR3 is CAAQLSGANVLTF. DNA of the CDR3: TGTGCCGCTCAGCTCTCTGGGGCCAACGTCCTGACTTTC. Using reference TRBV28 and TRBJ2-6 for the parts outside the CDR3, the full variable domain is DVKVTQSSRYLVKRTGEKVFLECVQDMDHENMFWYRQDPGLGLRLIYFSYDVKMKEKGDIPEGYSVSREKKERFSLILESASTNQTSMYLCAAQLSGANVLTFGAGSRLTVL.

The CDR3 spells CATSRRTSVSKNIQYF. The CDR3 region has the DNA TGTGCCACCAGCAGAAGGACTAGCGTTTCCAAAAACATTCAGTACTTC. The chain has TRBV15 and TRBJ2-4, with 9 bases lining up with TRBD2. The length of the CDR3 is 16 residues. CDR1 is LNHNV, CDR2 YYDKDF, per germline (reference sequence). V was pared by 2 bases and J by 2 bases, with 4 bases of the junction left unmatched.

Within the sample, this clonotype is medium-sized (0.01 to 0.1%). The rearrangement joins TRBV6-5 to TRBJ2-1; D gene uncertain. The germline gives CDR1 MNHEY, CDR2 SVGAGI. CDR3 length: 15 residues. V was pared by 2 bases and J by 0 bases, with 8 bases between. The CDR3 loop reads CASSYDGSSYNEQFF. CDR3 in DNA: TGTGCCAGCAGTTACGACGGTAGCTCCTACAATGAGCAGTTCTTC.

J is TRBJ2-4 and V is TRBV6-4; TRBD1 agrees at 9 bases. The V and J ends lost 4 bases and 8 bases, in that order; junction bases with no gene match: 9. This CDR3 is 15 amino acids long. In germline, CDR1 is MRHNA, CDR2 SNTAGT. The CDR3 reads CASSATGGASDIQYF. For the CDR3, the DNA is TGTGCCAGCAGTGCCACAGGGGGCGCGTCCGACATTCAGTACTTC.

This clonotype is classed as medium-sized. This chain joins TRBV14 and TRBJ2-5; D is perhaps TRBD1 (6 bases). Trimming removed 1 base from V and 1 base from J, with 13 bases in between. This CDR3 is 16 amino acids long. The germline gives CDR1 SGHDN, CDR2 FVKESK. The CDR3 sequence is CASSQGVGQFQETQYF. CDR3 nucleotide sequence: TGTGCCAGCAGCCAAGGGGTCGGACAGTTCCAAGAGACCCAGTACTTC.

As regards this clonotype: A junction boundary mismatches the germline segment, possibly from a read error. The chain couples TRBV6-1 to TRBJ2-3, with D unclear. Germline loops: CDR1 MNHNS, CDR2 SASEGT. The CDR3 runs to 14 residues. CDR3 DNA: TGTGCCAGCGGAGTAGGCCGCAATCGAGATACGCAGTACTTT. The encoded protein is CASGVGRNRDTQYF.

This clonotype has only a few counts. This chain links TRBV14 with TRBJ1-1; D is unresolved. With 8 bases removed from V and 4 bases from J, the gap between germline ends came to 11 bases. The CDR3 contains 12 residues. Germline V gene data show CDR1 as SGHDN and CDR2 as FVKESK. The CDR3 loop reads CASSKRATEAFF. DNA of the CDR3: TGTGCCAGCTCCAAACGGGCCACTGAAGCTTTCTTT.

As regards this clonotype: A single base separates this from a much larger clone, so it may be a read error. The CDR3, as DNA: TGTGCCAGGGGGAGAGGGTACGGTGAGCAGTTCTTC. This sequence encodes CARGRGYGEQFF. The chain joins TRBV6-1 to TRBJ2-1; D is possibly TRBD2 (5 bases). V was pared by 9 bases and J by 9 bases, with 15 bases between. This CDR3 has 12 residues. Germline CDR1 reads MNHNS; CDR2 reads SASEGT.

As concerns this clonotype: A junction boundary mismatches the germline segment, possibly from a read error. The rearrangement links TRBV6-1 to TRBJ2-3; possibly TRBD1 for D (6 bases). Germline V gives CDR1 MNHNS, CDR2 SASEGT. The CDR3 length is 14 residues. CDR3 nucleotide sequence: TGTGCGAGCAGTGGGGGCAGCGGCACAGAGACGCAGTATTTT. This translates into CASSGGSGTETQYF.

This chain joins TRBV25-1 and TRBJ2-1; TRBD1 might be the D (5 bases). Germline V gives CDR1 MGHDK, CDR2 SYGVNS. The V end was cut by 4 bases, the J end by 2 bases, with 12 bases between. The CDR3 runs 15 residues. CDR3 protein: CASSADTTPYNEQFF. The CDR3 DNA follows: TGTGCCAGCAGTGCGGACACTACCCCCTACAATGAGCAGTTCTTC.

This clonotype has only one observation. The CDR3 nucleotides read TGCGGCCGCAAGGCAGCGAACACAGAGGAGCAGTATTTT. This sequence encodes CGRKAANTEEQYF. The V call is TRBV10-1, the J call TRBJ2-2; D remains unclear. The J call is in doubt because the DNA end fits TRBJ2-3 better. The CDR3 contains 13 residues. From germline, CDR1 is WNHNN and CDR2 SYGVQD (reference sequence).

The chain recombines TRBV5-6 with TRBJ2-1, with TRBD2 as a possible D gene (5 bases). The tail of the sequence fits TRBJ2-5 better, so the J call may be wrong. CDR1 is SGHDT and CDR2 is YYEEEE in the germline V gene. This CDR3 spans 15 amino acids. CDR3 coding DNA: TGTGCCAGCAGCTTGAGGAGGTTTAGCGTTGAGACCCAGTACTTC. Its translation: CASSLRRFSVETQYF.

The chain carries TRBV4-1 and TRBJ2-5; D perhaps matches TRBD2 (5 bases). CDR3 length: 15 amino acids. The ends were cut back, 4 bases at V and 5 bases at J, with 17 bases in the middle. Germline V gene lookup returns CDR1 MGHRA and CDR2 YSYEKL. The CDR3 sequence: CASSPEDTRRETQYF. The CDR3 region has the DNA TGCGCCAGCAGCCCCGAGGATACTAGGCGGGAGACCCAGTACTTC.

The chain has TRBV27 and TRBJ2-3, with D tentatively TRBD2 (6 bases). The germline V gene encodes CDR1 MNHEY and CDR2 SMNVEV (reference sequence). The CDR3 is 17 amino acids. V lost 5 bases, J lost 5 bases, and 23 bases lay in between. CDR3 sequence: CASSPGRGASGKDTQYF. The DNA for the CDR3 is TGTGCCAGCAGTCCGGGCCGCGGGGCTTCTGGGAAAGATACGCAGTATTTT.

This clonotype was picked up many times. The V and J genes are TRBV20-1 and TRBJ2-5; 12 nucleotides align to TRBD2. This CDR3 spans 15 amino acids. V lost 4 bases and J lost 7; bases outside the gene matches: 10. The germline gives CDR1 DFQATT, CDR2 SNEGSKA (reference sequence). CDR3 protein: CSATRTSGTLGTQYF. The CDR3 DNA is TGCAGTGCTACCCGGACTAGCGGGACCTTAGGGACCCAGTACTTC.